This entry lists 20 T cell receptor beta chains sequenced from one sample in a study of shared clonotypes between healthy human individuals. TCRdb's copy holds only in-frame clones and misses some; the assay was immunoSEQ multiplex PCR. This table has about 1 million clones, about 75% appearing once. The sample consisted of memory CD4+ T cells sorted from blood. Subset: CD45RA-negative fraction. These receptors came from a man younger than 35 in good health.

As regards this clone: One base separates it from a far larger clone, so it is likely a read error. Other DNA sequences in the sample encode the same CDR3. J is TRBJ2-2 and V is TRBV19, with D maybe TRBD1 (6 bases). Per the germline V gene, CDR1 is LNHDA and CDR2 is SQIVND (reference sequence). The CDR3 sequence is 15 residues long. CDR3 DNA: TGTGCCAGTAGTATTGGGGGCTATAACACCGGGGAACTGTTTTTT. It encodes CASSIGGYNTGELFF.

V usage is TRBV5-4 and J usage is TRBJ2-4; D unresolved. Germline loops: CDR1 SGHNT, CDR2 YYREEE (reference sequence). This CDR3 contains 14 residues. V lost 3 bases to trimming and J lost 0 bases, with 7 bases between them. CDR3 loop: CASSSPVAKNIQYF. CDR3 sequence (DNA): TGTGCCAGCAGCTCACCGGTAGCCAAAAACATTCAGTACTTC.

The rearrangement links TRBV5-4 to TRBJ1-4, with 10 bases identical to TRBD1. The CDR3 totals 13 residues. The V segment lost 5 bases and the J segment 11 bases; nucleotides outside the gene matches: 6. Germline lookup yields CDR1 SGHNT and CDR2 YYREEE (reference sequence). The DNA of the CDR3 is TGTGCCAGCAGGATGGGGACAGGGGAGAAACTGTTTTTT. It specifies CASRMGTGEKLFF.

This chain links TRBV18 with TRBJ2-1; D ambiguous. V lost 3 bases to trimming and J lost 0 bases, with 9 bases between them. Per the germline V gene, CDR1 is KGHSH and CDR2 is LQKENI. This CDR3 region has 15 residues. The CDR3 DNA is TGTGCCAGCTCACCGTCAGTGACCTCCTACAATGAGCAGTTCTTC. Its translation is CASSPSVTSYNEQFF.

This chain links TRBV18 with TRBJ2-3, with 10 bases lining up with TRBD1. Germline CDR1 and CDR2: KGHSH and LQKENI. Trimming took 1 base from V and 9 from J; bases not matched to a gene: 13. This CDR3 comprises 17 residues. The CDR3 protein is CASSPRSPGQGTITQYF. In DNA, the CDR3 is TGTGCCAGCTCACCACGGTCGCCGGGACAGGGGACCATAACGCAGTATTTT.

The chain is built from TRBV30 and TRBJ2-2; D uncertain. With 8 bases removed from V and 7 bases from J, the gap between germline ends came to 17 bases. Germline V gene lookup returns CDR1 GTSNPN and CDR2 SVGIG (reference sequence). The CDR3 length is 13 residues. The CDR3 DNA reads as TGTGCCCTGGGTAAAAGGGCTAACGGGGAGCTGTTTTTT. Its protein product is CALGKRANGELFF.

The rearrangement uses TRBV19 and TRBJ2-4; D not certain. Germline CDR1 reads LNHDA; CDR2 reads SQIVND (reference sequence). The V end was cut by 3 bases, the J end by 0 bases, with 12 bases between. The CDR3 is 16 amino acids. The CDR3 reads CASSIGSILAKNIQYF. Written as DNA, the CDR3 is TGTGCCAGTAGTATCGGCAGCATTTTAGCCAAAAACATTCAGTACTTC.

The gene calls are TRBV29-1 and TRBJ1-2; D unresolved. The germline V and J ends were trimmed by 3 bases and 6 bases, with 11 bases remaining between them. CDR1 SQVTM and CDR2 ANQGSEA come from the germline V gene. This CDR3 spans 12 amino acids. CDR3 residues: CSVDRASDGYTF. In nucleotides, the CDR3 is TGCAGCGTTGATCGGGCTTCGGATGGCTACACCTTC.

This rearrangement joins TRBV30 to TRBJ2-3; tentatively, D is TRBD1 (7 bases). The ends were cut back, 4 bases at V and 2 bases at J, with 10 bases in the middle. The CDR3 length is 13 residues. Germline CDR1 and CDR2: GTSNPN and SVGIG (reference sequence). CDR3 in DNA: TGTGCCTGGACAGGGGGGAACACAGATACGCAGTATTTT. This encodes CAWTGGNTDTQYF.

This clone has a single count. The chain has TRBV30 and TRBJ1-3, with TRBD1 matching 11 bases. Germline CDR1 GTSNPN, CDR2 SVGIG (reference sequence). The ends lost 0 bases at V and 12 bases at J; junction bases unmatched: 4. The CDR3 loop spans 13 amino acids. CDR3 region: CAWSVGQGAVIYF. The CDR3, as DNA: TGTGCCTGGAGTGTAGGACAGGGGGCGGTCATATATTTT. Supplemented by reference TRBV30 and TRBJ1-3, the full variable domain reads SQTIHQWPATLVQPVGSPLSLECTVEGTSNPNLYWYRQAAGRGLQLLFYSVGIGQISSEVPQNLSASRPQDRQFILSSKKLLLSDSGFYLCAWSVGQGAVIYFGEGSWLTVV.

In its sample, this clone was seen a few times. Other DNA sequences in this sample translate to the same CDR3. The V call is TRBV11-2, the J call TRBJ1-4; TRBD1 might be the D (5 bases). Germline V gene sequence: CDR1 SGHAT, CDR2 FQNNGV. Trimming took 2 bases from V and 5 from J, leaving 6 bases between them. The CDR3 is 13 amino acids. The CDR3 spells CASSLRGNEKLFF. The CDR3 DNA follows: TGTGCCAGCAGCTTACGGGGGAATGAAAAACTGTTTTTT. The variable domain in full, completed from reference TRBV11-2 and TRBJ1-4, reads EAGVAQSPRYKIIEKRQSVAFWCNPISGHATLYWYQQILGQGPKLLIQFQNNGVVDDSQLPKDRFSAERLKGVDSTLKIQPAKLEDSAVYLCASSLRGNEKLFFGSGTQLSVL.

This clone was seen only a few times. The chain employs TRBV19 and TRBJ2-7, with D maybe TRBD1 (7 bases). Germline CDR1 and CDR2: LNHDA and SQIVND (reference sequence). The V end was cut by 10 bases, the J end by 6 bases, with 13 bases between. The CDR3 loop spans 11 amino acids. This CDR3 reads CATGRGAEQYF. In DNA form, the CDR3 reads TGTGCCACCGGCAGGGGGGCCGAGCAGTACTTC.

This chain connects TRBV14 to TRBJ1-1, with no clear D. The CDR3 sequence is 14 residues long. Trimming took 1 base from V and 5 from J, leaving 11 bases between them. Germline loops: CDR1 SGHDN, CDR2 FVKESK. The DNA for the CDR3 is TGTGCCAGCAGCCAAGTACGGGTTGGGACTGAAGCTTTCTTT. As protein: CASSQVRVGTEAFF.

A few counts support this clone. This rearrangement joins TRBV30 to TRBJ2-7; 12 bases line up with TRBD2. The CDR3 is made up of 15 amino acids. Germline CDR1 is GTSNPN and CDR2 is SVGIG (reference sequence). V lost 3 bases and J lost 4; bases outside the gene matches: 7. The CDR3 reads CAWSQGLAGTYEQYF. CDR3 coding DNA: TGTGCCTGGAGCCAAGGACTAGCGGGGACTTACGAGCAGTACTTC.

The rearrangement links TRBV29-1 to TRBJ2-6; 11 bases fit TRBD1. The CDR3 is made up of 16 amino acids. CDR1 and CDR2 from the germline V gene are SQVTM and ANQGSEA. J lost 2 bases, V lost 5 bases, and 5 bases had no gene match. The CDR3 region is CSVPRTGGTGANVLTF. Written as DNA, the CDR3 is TGCAGCGTTCCCAGGACAGGGGGCACTGGGGCCAACGTCCTGACTTTC.

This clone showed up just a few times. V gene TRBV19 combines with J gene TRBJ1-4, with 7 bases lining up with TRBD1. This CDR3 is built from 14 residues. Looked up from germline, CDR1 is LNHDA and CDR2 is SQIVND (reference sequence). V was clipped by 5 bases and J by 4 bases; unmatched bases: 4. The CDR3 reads CASSGGGLNEKLFF. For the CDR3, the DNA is TGTGCCAGTAGTGGAGGGGGCCTTAATGAAAAACTGTTTTTT.

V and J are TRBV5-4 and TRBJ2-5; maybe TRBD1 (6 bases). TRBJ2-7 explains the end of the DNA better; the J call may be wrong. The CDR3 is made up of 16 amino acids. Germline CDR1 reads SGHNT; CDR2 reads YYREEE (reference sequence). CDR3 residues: CASSLKATGSSYEQYF. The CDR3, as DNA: TGTGCCAGCAGCTTGAAAGCAACAGGGAGCTCCTACGAGCAGTACTTC.

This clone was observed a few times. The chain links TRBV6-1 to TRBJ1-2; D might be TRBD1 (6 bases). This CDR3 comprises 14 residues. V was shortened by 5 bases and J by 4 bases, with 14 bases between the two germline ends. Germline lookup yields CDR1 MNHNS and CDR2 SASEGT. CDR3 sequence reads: CASSLTQGSYGYTF. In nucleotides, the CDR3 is TGTGCCAGCAGTCTGACGCAGGGGAGCTATGGCTACACCTTC.

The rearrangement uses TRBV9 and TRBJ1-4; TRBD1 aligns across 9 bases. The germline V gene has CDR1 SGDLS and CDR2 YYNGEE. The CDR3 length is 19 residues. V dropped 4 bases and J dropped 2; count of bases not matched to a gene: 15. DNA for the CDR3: TGTGCCAGCAGCCTCCGTCCCGGGACAGGGTCGGGCACTAATGAAAAACTGTTTTTT. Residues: CASSLRPGTGSGTNEKLFF.

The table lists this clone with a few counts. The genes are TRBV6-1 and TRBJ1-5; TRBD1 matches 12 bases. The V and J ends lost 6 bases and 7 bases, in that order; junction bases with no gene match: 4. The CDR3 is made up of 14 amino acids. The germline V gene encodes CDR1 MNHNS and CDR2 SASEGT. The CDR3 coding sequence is TGTGCCAGCAGGGGACAGGGGGCAGGACAGCCCCAGCATTTT. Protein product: CASRGQGAGQPQHF.